This entry lists 5 T cell receptor beta chains sequenced from one sample in a study of post-analysis software for immune sequencing data. Regarding the study as a whole: The study found TRBV5-6, TRBV5-1 and TRBV20-1 among five TRBV segments more frequent in patients than controls.

The authors incorporated unique molecular identifiers into the TCR beta cDNA libraries. TCRdb recomputed calls from the PCR reads with MiXCR, one row per CDR3 protein. Here the sample spans some 700,000 distinct CDR3 sequences, approximately 59% being singletons. Antigens of these TCRs are unknown. Specimen: blood. These receptors all come from a girl aged 2 to 9 with multiple sclerosis.

A few counts support this clonotype. The rearrangement uses TRBV4-1 and TRBJ1-2, with 7 bases matching TRBD1. The germline CDR1 and CDR2 sequences are MGHRA and YSYEKL. The length of the CDR3 is 15 residues. J lost 4 bases, V lost 3 bases, and 8 bases had no gene match. The DNA for the CDR3 is TGCGCCAGCAGCCACCCTCAGGGGGGAAGCTATGGCTACACCTTC. This encodes CASSHPQGGSYGYTF.

This chain connects TRBV5-1 to TRBJ2-5, with 7 bases fitting TRBD2. TRBJ2-7 matches the DNA end more closely, so the J call is doubtful. Germline CDR1 reads SGHRS; CDR2 reads YFSETQ. The CDR3 is made up of 13 amino acids. This CDR3 reads CASSPGDYLEQYF. CDR3 nucleotides: TGCGCCAGCAGCCCCGGGGACTACCTCGAGCAGTACTTC.

The J gene is TRBJ2-7, the V gene TRBV12-3 or TRBV12-4; 8 bases are a match to TRBD1. The CDR3 has 11 residues. V shed 6 bases and J 7 bases; nucleotides not matched to a gene: 2. Here the CDR3 DNA reads TGTGCCAGCAGAACAGGGGGGGAGCAGTACTTC. Its translation: CASRTGGEQYF.

This clonotype showed up just a few times. The CDR3 loop reads CASTLPGYNEQFF. The CDR3 DNA sequence: TGTGCCAGCACTTTGCCAGGATACAATGAGCAGTTCTTC. The V gene is TRBV12-3 or TRBV12-4, the J gene TRBJ2-1, with no clear D. V shed 7 bases and J shed 4 bases, with 11 bases lying between them. The CDR3 extends over 13 amino acids.

V and J are TRBV6-2 or TRBV6-3 and TRBJ2-7; 11 bases map to TRBD2. The V and J ends lost 4 bases and 3 bases, in that order; junction bases with no gene match: 5. The CDR3 is 15 residues long. Germline V gene sequence: CDR1 MNHEY, CDR2 SVGEGT. The CDR3, as DNA: TGTGCCAGCAGTTCGGGACTAGCGGAGGACTACGAGCAGTACTTC. Translation gives CASSSGLAEDYEQYF.